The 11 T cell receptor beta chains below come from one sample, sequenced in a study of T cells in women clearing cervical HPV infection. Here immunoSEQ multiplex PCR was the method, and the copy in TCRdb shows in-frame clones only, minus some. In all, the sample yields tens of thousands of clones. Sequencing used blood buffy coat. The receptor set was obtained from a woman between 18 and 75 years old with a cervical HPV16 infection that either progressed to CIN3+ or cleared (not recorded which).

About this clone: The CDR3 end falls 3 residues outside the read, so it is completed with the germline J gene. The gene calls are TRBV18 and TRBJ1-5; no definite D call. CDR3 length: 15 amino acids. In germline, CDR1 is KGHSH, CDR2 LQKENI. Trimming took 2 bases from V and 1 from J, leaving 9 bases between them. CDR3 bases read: TGTGCCAGCTCACCAGGGCATTCCAGCAATCAGCCC. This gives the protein CASSPGHSSNQP. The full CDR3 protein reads CASSPGHSSNQPQHF.

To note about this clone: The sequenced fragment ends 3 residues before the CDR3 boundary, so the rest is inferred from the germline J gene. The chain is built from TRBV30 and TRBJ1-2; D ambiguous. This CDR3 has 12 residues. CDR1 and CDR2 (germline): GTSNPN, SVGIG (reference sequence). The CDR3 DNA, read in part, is TGTGCCTGTTCAATAGCAGCCTACGAC. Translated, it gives CACSIAAYD. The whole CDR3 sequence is CACSIAAYDYTF. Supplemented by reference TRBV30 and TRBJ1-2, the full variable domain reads SQTIHQWPATLVQPVGSPLSLECTVEGTSNPNLYWYRQAAGRGLQLLFYSVGIGQISSEVPQNLSASRPQDRQFILSSKKLLLSDSGFYLCACSIAAYDYTFGSGTRLTVV.

The CDR3 bases that were read are TGCGCCAGCAGTGAGGGGGCGTGGGGCGATCAGCCC. It yields the protein CASSEGAWGDQP. The complete CDR3 protein is CASSEGAWGDQPQHF. The chain is built from TRBV10-2 and TRBJ1-5; possible D gene TRBD1, 5 bases. The read finishes 3 residues shy of the CDR3 end, and the germline J gene is used to complete it. With 2 bases removed from V and 5 bases from J, the gap between germline ends came to 13 bases. Looked up from germline, CDR1 is WSHSY and CDR2 is SAAADI. CDR3 length equals 15 residues.

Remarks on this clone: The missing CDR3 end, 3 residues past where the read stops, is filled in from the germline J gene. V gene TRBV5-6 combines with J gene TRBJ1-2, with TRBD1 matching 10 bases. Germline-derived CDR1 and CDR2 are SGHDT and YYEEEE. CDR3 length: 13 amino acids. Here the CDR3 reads CASSLGDRGGYTF. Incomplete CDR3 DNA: TGTGCCAGCAGCTTGGGGGACAGGGGCGGC.

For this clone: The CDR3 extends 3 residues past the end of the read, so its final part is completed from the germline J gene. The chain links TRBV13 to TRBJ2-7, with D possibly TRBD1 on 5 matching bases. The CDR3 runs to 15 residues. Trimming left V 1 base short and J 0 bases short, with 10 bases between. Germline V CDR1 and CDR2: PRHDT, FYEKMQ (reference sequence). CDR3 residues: CASSLEQGRSYEQYF. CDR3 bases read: TGTGCCAGCAGCTTAGAGCAGGGCCGCTCCTACGAG.

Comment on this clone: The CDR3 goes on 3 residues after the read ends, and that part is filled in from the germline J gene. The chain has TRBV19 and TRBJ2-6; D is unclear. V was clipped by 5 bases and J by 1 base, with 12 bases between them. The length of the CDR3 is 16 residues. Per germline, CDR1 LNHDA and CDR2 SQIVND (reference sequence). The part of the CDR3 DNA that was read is TGTGCCAGTAGTCGTTCCACATCATCTGGGGCCAACGTC. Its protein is CASSRSTSSGANV. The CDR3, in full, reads CASSRSTSSGANVLTF.

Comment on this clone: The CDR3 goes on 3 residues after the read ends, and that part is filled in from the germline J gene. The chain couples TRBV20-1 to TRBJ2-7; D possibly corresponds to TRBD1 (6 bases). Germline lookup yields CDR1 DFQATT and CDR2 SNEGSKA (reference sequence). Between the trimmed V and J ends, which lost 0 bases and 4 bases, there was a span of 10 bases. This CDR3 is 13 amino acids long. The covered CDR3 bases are TGCAGTGCTAGAGAGGGGGCGCGGTACGAG. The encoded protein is CSAREGARYE. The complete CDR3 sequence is CSAREGARYEQYF.

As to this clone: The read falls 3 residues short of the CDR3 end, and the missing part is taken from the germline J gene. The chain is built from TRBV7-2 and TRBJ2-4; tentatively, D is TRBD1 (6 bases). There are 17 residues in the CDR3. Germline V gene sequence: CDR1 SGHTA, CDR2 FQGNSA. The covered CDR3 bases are TGTGCCAGCAGCTTAGCCCCCCCCTCCAACAGGGTTGGGGGT. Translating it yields CASSLAPPSNRVGG. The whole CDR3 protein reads CASSLAPPSNRVGGQYF.

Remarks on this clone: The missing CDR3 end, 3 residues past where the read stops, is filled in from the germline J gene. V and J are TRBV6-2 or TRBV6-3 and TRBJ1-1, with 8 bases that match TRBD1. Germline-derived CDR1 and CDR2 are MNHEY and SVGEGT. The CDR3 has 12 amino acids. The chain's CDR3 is CASSYLTGEAFF. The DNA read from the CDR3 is TGTGCCAGCAGTTACCTGACAGGGGAG.

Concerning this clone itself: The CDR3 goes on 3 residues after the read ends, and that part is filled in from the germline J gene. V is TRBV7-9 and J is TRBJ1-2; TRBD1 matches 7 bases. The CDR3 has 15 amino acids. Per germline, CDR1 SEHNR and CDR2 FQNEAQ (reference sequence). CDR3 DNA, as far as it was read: TGTGCCAGCAGCCCCGCAGGGACAGCAAATTACGAC. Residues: CASSPAGTANYD. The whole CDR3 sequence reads CASSPAGTANYDYTF.

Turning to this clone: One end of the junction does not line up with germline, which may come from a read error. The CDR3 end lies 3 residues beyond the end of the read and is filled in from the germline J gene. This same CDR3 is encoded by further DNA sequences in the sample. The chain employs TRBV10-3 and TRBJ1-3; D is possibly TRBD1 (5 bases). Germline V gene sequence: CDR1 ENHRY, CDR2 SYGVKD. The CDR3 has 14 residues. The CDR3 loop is CAISDRDSGNTIYF. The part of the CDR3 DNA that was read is TGTGCCATCAGTGATAGGGACTCTGGAAACACT.